This T cell receptor (beta chain) was recorded in a study of blood T cell repertoires in COVID-19. Study-level information: Sample material is recorded as cDNA or gDNA derived from T cells, B-cell-depleted T cells, or PBMCs.

Sequenced by immunoSEQ multiplex PCR; TCRdb stores in-frame clones only, minus some. Here the sample spans 200,000 or so clones, about 84% being singletons. The V gene's germline CDR1 is GTSNPN and CDR2 SVGIG (reference sequence). The V end was cut by 2 bases, the J end by 2 bases, with 4 bases between. The length of the CDR3 is 12 residues. Material: peripheral blood. The receptor's source is a woman aged 25-40 years with acute or convalescent COVID-19. This chain connects TRBV30 to TRBJ1-5; no clear D gene. CDR3 nucleotide sequence: TGTGCCTGGAGTTCTGGCAATCAGCCCCAGCATTTT. Amino acids: CAWSSGNQPQHF.